This TCR beta chain was sequenced during a study of blood T cell repertoires in COVID-19. In the authors' workflow: Reference gene primer amplification gave estimated nucleated cell counts. Repertoires were generated with immunoSEQ multiplex PCR, while TCRdb's copy carries only in-frame clones and drops some. V and J calls and clone size come straight from that table; D and trimming were deduced from the DNA. The data contain around 100,000 clones, about nine tenths of them singletons. The J segment lost 4 bases and the V segment lost 5 bases, leaving 5 bases of the junction unmatched. This CDR3 contains 16 residues. The germline V gene has CDR1 SGHTA and CDR2 FQGTGA.

V gene TRBV7-3 combines with J gene TRBJ2-3; 14 bases agree with TRBD2. The TCR sequence derives from a man aged 55 to 70 with COVID-19, enrolled during active disease. The sequencing sample was made of peripheral blood. CDR3 sequence (DNA): TGTGCCAGCAGCGGGACTAGCGGGAGTGGGGCAGATACGCAGTATTTT. Protein product: CASSGTSGSGADTQYF.